A single sample is the source of the 11 T cell receptor beta chains below, sequenced in a study of read filtering for tumor transcriptome and immune sequencing. This library used roughly 400 ng RNA and molecular barcoded adaptors spanning alpha/delta and beta/gamma chains. Each CDR3 protein gets one entry after TCRdb re-called the reads with MiXCR. This table holds about 21,000 distinct CDR3 sequences, 22% found once. Sample: a population of CD138-negative cells sorted from bone marrow. The receptors here all came from a donor aged 40 or over with multiple myeloma.

This clonotype counts as medium-sized. J is TRBJ1-1 and V is TRBV29-1, with D possibly matching TRBD1 (5 bases). Germline CDR1 SQVTM, CDR2 ANQGSEA. With 1 base removed from V and 6 bases from J, the gap between germline ends came to 6 bases. The CDR3 extends over 11 amino acids. CDR3 nucleotides: TGCAGCGTTGAAGGGGACGCTGAAGCTTTCTTT. The encoded protein is CSVEGDAEAFF.

On this clonotype itself: This may be a read error: a much more frequent sequence differs by one nucleotide. This chain uses TRBV28 with TRBJ2-5; 7 nucleotides match TRBD1. The ends lost 5 bases at V and 5 bases at J; junction bases unmatched: 14. Looked up from germline, CDR1 is MDHEN and CDR2 is SYDVKM. The length of the CDR3 is 16 residues. CDR3 nucleotide sequence: TGTGCCAGCAGTAATTTTAACAGGGGAGCGCGCGAGACCCAGTACTTC. Translation gives CASSNFNRGARETQYF.

This clonotype occurred a few times. This chain connects TRBV28 to TRBJ2-1, with D perhaps TRBD1 (5 bases). Germline V gene sequence: CDR1 MDHEN, CDR2 SYDVKM. This CDR3 has 13 residues. Trimming stripped 3 bases from V and 10 bases from J, with 13 bases between. This chain's CDR3 is CASSLTRNREQFF. CDR3 in DNA: TGTGCCAGCAGTTTGACCAGGAACAGGGAGCAGTTCTTC.

This clonotype came up many times. The chain recombines TRBV5-1 with TRBJ2-3; D is uncertain. CDR1 and CDR2 (germline): SGHRS, YFSETQ. The CDR3 has 15 residues. Trimming pared 4 bases from V and 4 bases from J, leaving 16 bases between. The CDR3 loop reads CASSVGTTTSDTQYF. The DNA of the CDR3 is TGCGCCAGCAGCGTGGGAACCACAACTTCAGATACGCAGTATTTT.

This clonotype was seen ten or more times. This chain uses TRBV29-1 with TRBJ2-5; TRBD1 matches 7 bases. The CDR3 totals 11 residues. Germline CDR1 is SQVTM and CDR2 is ANQGSEA. Trimming cost V 7 bases and J 2 bases; bases outside gene matches: 1. The CDR3 here is CSAGQQETQYF. In DNA form, the CDR3 reads TGCAGCGCGGGACAGCAAGAGACCCAGTACTTC.

This clonotype was counted only a few times. The V call is TRBV6-5, the J call TRBJ1-1; TRBD1 might be the D (6 bases). V gave up 6 bases and J gave up 6 bases, with 17 bases separating them. Germline CDR1 is MNHEY and CDR2 is SVGAGI. This CDR3 contains 14 residues. The CDR3 coding sequence is TGTGCCAGCAGAACCGAAGGGGGGTTCGCTGAAGCTTTCTTT. This sequence encodes CASRTEGGFAEAFF.

This clonotype has at least ten counts. This chain connects TRBV5-1 to TRBJ2-1; tentatively, D is TRBD1 or TRBD2 (5 bases each). The germline V gene encodes CDR1 SGHRS and CDR2 YFSETQ. The CDR3 totals 15 residues. V was shortened by 7 bases and J by 1 base, with 15 bases between the two germline ends. The CDR3 spells CASGDGTNSYNEQFF. The CDR3 DNA reads TGCGCCAGCGGAGACGGGACCAATTCCTACAATGAGCAGTTCTTC.

This clonotype showed up many times. The chain uses TRBV7-8 and TRBJ2-7; TRBD1 or TRBD2 may be the D gene (5 bases each). The germline V gene encodes CDR1 SGHVS and CDR2 FQNEAQ. The CDR3 has 13 residues. Trimming cost V 5 bases and J 5 bases, with 13 bases left between them. Here the CDR3 reads CASSRDGLDEQYF. The DNA of the CDR3 is TGTGCCAGCAGCAGGGACGGGCTGGACGAGCAGTACTTC.

In regard to this clonotype: This may stem from a read error, because a much larger clone lies one nucleotide away. The rearrangement links TRBV7-9 to TRBJ1-1, with a possible D match to TRBD1 (6 bases). The CDR3 has 17 amino acids. The V gene's germline CDR1 is SEHNR and CDR2 FQNEAQ (reference sequence). The CDR3 is CAGSGGVGARLDTEAFF. The DNA of the CDR3 is TGTGCCGGCAGCGGGGGAGTGGGGGCCCGGTTGGATACTGAAGCTTTCTTT.

The table lists this clonotype with a few counts. V and J are TRBV6-2 or TRBV6-3 and TRBJ1-4; D is uncertain. Deletions cut 3 bases from V and 0 bases from J, with 8 bases between. Germline assignment: CDR1 MNHEY and CDR2 SVGEGT. The CDR3 contains 15 residues. CDR3: CASSYEFATNEKLFF. The CDR3 DNA is TGTGCCAGCAGTTATGAATTCGCAACTAATGAAAAACTGTTTTTT.

Comments on this clonotype: The CDR3 does not close with the conserved phenylalanine or tryptophan, likely indicating a read error. The chain uses TRBV10-2 and TRBJ2-2, with D perhaps matching TRBD2 (6 bases). The CDR3 contains 13 residues. V gave up 6 bases and J gave up 6 bases, with 11 bases separating them. Germline CDR1 is WSHSY and CDR2 is SAAADI. Here the CDR3 DNA reads TGCGCCAGCAGGGACTATTTCGCCGGGGAGCTGTTTCTT. Residues: CASRDYFAGELFL.